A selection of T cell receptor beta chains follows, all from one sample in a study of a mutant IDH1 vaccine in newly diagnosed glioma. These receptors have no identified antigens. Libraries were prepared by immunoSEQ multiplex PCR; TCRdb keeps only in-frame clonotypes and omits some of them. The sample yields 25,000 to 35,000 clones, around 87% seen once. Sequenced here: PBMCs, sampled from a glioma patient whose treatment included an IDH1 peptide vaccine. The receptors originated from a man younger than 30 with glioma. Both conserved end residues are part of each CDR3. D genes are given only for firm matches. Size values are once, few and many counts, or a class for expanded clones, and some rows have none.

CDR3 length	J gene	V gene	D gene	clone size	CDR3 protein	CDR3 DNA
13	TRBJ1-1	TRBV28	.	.	CASSPGRGTEAFF	TGTGCCAGCAGTCCAGGGCGCGGAACTGAAGCTTTCTTT
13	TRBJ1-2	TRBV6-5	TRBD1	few	CASSYRGQGRSHF	TGTGCCAGCAGTTACCGCGGACAGGGAAGGTCTCATTTC
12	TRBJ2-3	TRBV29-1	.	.	CSDVRSTDTQYF	TGCAGCGACGTGCGAAGCACAGATACGCAGTATTTT
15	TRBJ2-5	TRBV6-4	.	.	CASSDSRKGPETQYF	TGTGCCAGCAGTGACTCTAGAAAGGGTCCAGAGACCCAGTACTTC
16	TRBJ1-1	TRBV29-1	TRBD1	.	CSVPPGTGGVGAEAFF	TGCAGCGTTCCACCCGGGACAGGGGGCGTTGGGGCTGAAGCTTTCTTT
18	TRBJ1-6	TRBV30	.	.	CAWRNPPFLSSYNSPLHF	TGTGCCTGGAGGAATCCTCCCTTCCTGAGCTCCTATAATTCACCCCTCCACTTT
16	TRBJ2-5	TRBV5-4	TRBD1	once	CASSQTGTGIQETQYF	TGTGCCAGCAGCCAAACCGGGACAGGGATTCAAGAGACCCAGTACTTC
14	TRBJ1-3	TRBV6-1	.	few	CASIREYSGNTIYF	TGTGCCAGCATTCGGGAGTACTCTGGAAACACCATATATTTT
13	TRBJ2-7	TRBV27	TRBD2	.	CASSSAGSYEQYF	TGTGCCAGCAGTTCAGCGGGGTCCTACGAGCAGTACTTC
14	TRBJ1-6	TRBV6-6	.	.	CASSREARNSPLHF	TGTGCCAGCAGTCGAGAAGCCCGTAATTCACCCCTCCACTTT
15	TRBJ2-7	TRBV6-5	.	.	CASSYSWEPTYEQYF	TGTGCCAGCAGTTACTCGTGGGAGCCCACCTACGAGCAGTACTTC
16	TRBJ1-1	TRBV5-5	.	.	CASSRRDIGMNTEAFF	TGTGCCAGCAGCCGGCGGGACATCGGCATGAACACTGAAGCTTTCTTT
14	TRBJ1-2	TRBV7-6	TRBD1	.	CASSPRTGSHGYTF	TGTGCCAGCAGCCCCCGGACAGGCTCCCATGGCTACACCTTC
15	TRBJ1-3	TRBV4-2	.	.	CASSQNRDSGNTIYF	TGTGCCAGCAGCCAAAACAGAGACTCTGGAAACACCATATATTTT
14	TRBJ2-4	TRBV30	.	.	CAWSVRPAGDIQYF	TGTGCCTGGAGTGTAAGGCCAGCCGGCGACATTCAGTACTTC
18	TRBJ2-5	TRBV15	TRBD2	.	CATSRVAGLAGGGETQYF	TGTGCCACCAGCAGAGTCGCAGGACTAGCGGGAGGGGGAGAGACCCAGTACTTC
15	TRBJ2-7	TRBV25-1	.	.	CASSEGLGGPGEQYF	TGTGCCAGCAGTGAGGGCCTTGGGGGGCCGGGGGAGCAGTACTTC
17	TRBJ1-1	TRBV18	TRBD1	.	CASSPDRGLAPDTEAFF	TGTGCCAGCTCACCGGACAGGGGCCTCGCCCCGGACACTGAAGCTTTCTTT
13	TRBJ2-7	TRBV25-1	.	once	CASSVPGVYEQYF	TGTGCCAGCAGTGTTCCAGGGGTCTACGAGCAGTACTTC
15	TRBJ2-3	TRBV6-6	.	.	CASSSQAARTDTQYF	TGTGCCAGCAGTTCCCAAGCGGCCCGCACAGATACGCAGTATTTT
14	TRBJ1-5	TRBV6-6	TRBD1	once	CASTRGGDNQPQHF	TGTGCCAGCACCAGGGGGGGGGACAATCAGCCCCAGCATTTT
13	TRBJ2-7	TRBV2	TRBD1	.	CASTVTGYDEQYF	TGTGCCAGCACAGTGACAGGGTACGACGAGCAGTACTTC
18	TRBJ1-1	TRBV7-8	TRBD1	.	CASSLLSRGTGINTEAFF	TGTGCCAGCAGCTTATTGTCTCGGGGGACAGGGATTAACACTGAAGCTTTCTTT
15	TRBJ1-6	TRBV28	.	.	CASRAEGSYNSPLHF	TGTGCCAGCAGGGCTGAGGGCTCCTATAATTCACCCCTCCACTTT
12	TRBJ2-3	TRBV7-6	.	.	CASSFQADTQYF	TGTGCCAGCAGCTTTCAAGCAGATACGCAGTATTTT
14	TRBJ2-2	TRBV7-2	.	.	CASRHRGDTGELFF	TGTGCCAGCCGCCATCGAGGGGACACCGGGGAGCTGTTTTTT
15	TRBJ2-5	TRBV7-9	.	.	CASSQKGTVQETQYF	TGTGCCAGCAGCCAGAAGGGAACAGTCCAAGAGACCCAGTACTTC
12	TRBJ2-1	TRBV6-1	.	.	CASSGRRYREFF	TGTGCCAGCAGTGGCCGTAGGTACAGGGAGTTCTTC
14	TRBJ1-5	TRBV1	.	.	CTSSQVQGRQPQHF	TGCACCAGCAGCCAAGTACAGGGACGACAGCCCCAGCATTTT
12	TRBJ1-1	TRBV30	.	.	CAWSGAFFEAFF	TGTGCCTGGAGTGGGGCGTTCTTTGAAGCTTTCTTT
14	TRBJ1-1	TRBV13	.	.	CASSSGQTNTEAFF	TGTGCCAGCAGCTCCGGACAGACGAACACTGAAGCTTTCTTT
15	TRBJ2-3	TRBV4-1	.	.	CASKQTGLATDTQYF	TGCGCCAGTAAACAAACAGGGCTCGCGACAGATACGCAGTATTTT
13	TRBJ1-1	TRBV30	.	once	CAWSYWGNTEAFF	TGTGCCTGGAGTTATTGGGGGAACACTGAAGCTTTCTTT
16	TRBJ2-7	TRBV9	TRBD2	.	CASSVGVGGSGYEQYF	TGTGCCAGCAGCGTGGGGGTAGGCGGGAGCGGCTACGAGCAGTACTTC
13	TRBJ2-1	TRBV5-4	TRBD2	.	CASSLTGEGEQFF	TGTGCCAGCAGCTTAACGGGGGAGGGTGAGCAGTTCTTC
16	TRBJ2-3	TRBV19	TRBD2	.	CASSPRLAGVGDTQYF	TGTGCCAGTAGTCCCCGACTAGCGGGAGTTGGAGATACGCAGTATTTT
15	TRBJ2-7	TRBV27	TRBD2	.	CASSSGLAGVYEQYF	TGTGCCAGCAGTTCCGGACTAGCGGGCGTCTACGAGCAGTACTTC
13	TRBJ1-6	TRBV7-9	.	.	CASSLEGSSPLHF	TGTGCCAGCAGCTTAGAGGGAAGTTCACCCCTCCACTTT
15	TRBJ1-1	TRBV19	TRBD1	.	CASSPPGQMNTEAFF	TGTGCCAGTAGTCCACCGGGACAGATGAACACTGAAGCTTTCTTT
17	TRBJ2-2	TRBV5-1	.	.	CASSLALLGAGTGELFF	TGCGCCAGCAGCTTGGCCTTATTGGGGGCCGGCACCGGGGAGCTGTTTTTT
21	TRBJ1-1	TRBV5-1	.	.	CASSMSRLEGDFKRANTEAFF	TGCGCCAGCAGCATGTCAAGATTAGAGGGGGACTTCAAAAGAGCGAACACTGAAGCTTTCTTT
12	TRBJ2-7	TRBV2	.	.	CASWVVPYEQYF	TGTGCCAGCTGGGTAGTTCCCTACGAGCAGTACTTC
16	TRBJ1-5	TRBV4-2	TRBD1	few	CASSQGGQGVNQPQHF	TGTGCCAGCAGCCAAGGAGGGCAGGGGGTCAATCAGCCCCAGCATTTT
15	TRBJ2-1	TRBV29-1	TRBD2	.	CSVDRTSGGDNEQFF	TGCAGCGTTGATAGGACTAGCGGAGGGGACAATGAGCAGTTCTTC
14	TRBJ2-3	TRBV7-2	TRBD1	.	CASSLDRGTDTQYF	TGTGCCAGCAGTTTGGACAGGGGAACAGATACGCAGTATTTT
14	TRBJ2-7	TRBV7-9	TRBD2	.	CASSSSGRAYEQYF	TGTGCCAGCAGCTCTAGCGGGAGGGCCTACGAGCAGTACTTC
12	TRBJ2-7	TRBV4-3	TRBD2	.	CASSQGTSEQYF	TGCGCCAGCAGCCAGGGTACTAGCGAACAGTACTTC
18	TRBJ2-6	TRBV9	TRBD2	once	CASSAPRRGGPGANVLTF	TGTGCCAGCAGCGCCCCTCGCCGGGGAGGGCCTGGGGCCAACGTCCTGACTTTC
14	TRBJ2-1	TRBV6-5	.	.	CASSYASSYNEQFF	TGTGCCAGCAGCTACGCCTCCTCCTACAATGAGCAGTTCTTC
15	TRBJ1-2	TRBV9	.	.	CASSVGGGRDYGYTF	TGTGCCAGCAGCGTAGGTGGGGGACGGGACTATGGCTACACCTTC
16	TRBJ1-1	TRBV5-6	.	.	CASSLYGQSRNTEAFF	TGTGCCAGCAGCTTGTACGGCCAATCTAGGAACACTGAAGCTTTCTTT
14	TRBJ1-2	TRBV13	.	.	CASSAAERAGGYTF	TGTGCCAGCAGCGCAGCAGAAAGGGCCGGTGGCTACACCTTC
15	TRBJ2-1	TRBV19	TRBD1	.	CASSVGQYDYNEQFF	TGTGCCAGTAGTGTGGGACAGTATGACTACAATGAGCAGTTCTTC
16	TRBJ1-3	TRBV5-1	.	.	CASSWGQQPSGNTIYF	TGCGCCAGCAGCTGGGGGCAACAGCCTAGTGGAAACACCATATATTTT
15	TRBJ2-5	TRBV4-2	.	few	CASSPSWSDPETQYF	TGTGCCAGCAGCCCTTCCTGGTCGGATCCGGAGACCCAGTACTTC
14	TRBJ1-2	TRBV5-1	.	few	CASSFEGQPGGYTF	TGCGCCAGCAGCTTCGAAGGACAGCCAGGCGGCTACACCTTC
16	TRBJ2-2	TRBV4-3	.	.	CASSQDPGQSTGELFF	TGCGCCAGCAGCCAAGATCCCGGACAGTCCACCGGGGAGCTGTTTTTT
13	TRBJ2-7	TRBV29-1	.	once	CSGVKGLAYEQYF	TGCAGCGGGGTAAAGGGGCTAGCGTACGAGCAGTACTTC
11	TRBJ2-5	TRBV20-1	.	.	CSARIRETQYF	TGCAGTGCTAGAATCAGGGAGACCCAGTACTTC